This entry lists 14 T cell receptor beta chains sequenced from one sample in a study of CD4 T cells in relation to SARS-CoV-2 and coronaviruses. Sequencing used immunoSEQ multiplex PCR; TCRdb keeps in-frame clones, though not all of them. This sample has around 15,000 clones, with around 77% found just once. The antigens for these receptors are not known. Unexposed donor CD4+ T cells date from about 2010-2018, before the COVID-19 pandemic. After 10 to 11 days of culture, CD4+ T cells were isolated. The sample consisted of CD4+ T cells from PBMCs, cultured in vitro. These TCRs come from a human donor in good health.

This rearrangement joins TRBV9 to TRBJ1-6; a weak D match, TRBD1 (6 bases). CDR3 length: 15 residues. CDR1 is SGDLS, CDR2 YYNGEE, per germline. Deletions cut 3 bases from V and 7 bases from J, with 14 bases between. This CDR3 is CASSALWDKNSPLHF. CDR3 sequence (DNA): TGTGCCAGCAGCGCCCTCTGGGACAAGAATTCACCCCTCCACTTT.

The V gene is TRBV4-1, the J gene TRBJ1-2, with D possibly being TRBD1 (5 bases). This CDR3 spans 15 amino acids. Trimming took 0 bases from V and 4 from J, leaving 12 bases between them. Germline lookup yields CDR1 MGHRA and CDR2 YSYEKL. The CDR3 DNA sequence: TGCGCCAGCAGCCAAGAAGAGTGGGGCAGCTATGGCTACACCTTC. This gives the protein CASSQEEWGSYGYTF.

V usage is TRBV4-1 and J usage is TRBJ2-1; tentative D call: TRBD2 (6 bases). The CDR3 runs 16 residues. The germline CDR1 and CDR2 sequences are MGHRA and YSYEKL. Trimming removed 2 bases from V and 3 bases from J, with 14 bases in between. This CDR3 reads CASSQSLGGIYNEQFF. CDR3 bases: TGCGCCAGCAGCCAAAGCCTAGGCGGGATCTACAATGAGCAGTTCTTC.

The rearrangement joins TRBV6-2 or TRBV6-3 to TRBJ1-1; D is perhaps TRBD1 (5 bases). The germline V and J ends were trimmed by 6 bases and 5 bases, with 16 bases remaining between them. Germline assignment: CDR1 MNHEY and CDR2 SVGEGT. The CDR3 totals 14 residues. The CDR3 bases are TGTGCCAGCAGCCGGTTAGGGGAGTCTACTGAAGCTTTCTTT. Protein: CASSRLGESTEAFF.

The chain couples TRBV15 to TRBJ1-4; 8 bases line up with TRBD1. This CDR3 has 15 amino acids. Per germline, CDR1 LNHNV and CDR2 YYDKDF (reference sequence). V was pared by 2 bases and J by 8 bases, with 7 bases of the junction left unmatched. This chain's CDR3 is CATSRKGQGGEKLFF. CDR3 bases: TGTGCCACCAGCAGAAAAGGACAGGGCGGAGAAAAACTGTTTTTT. The full variable domain, rest sourced from reference TRBV15 and TRBJ1-4, is DAMVIQNPRYQVTQFGKPVTLSCSQTLNHNVMYWYQQKSSQAPKLLFHYYDKDFNNEADTPDNFQSRRPNTSFCFLDIRSPGLGDTAMYLCATSRKGQGGEKLFFGSGTQLSVL.

The chain combines TRBV27 with TRBJ1-2, with TRBD1 as a possible D gene (6 bases). The CDR3 length is 15 residues. Between the trimmed V and J ends, which lost 2 bases and 2 bases, there was a span of 12 bases. Germline V gene data show CDR1 as MNHEY and CDR2 as SMNVEV (reference sequence). The CDR3 DNA sequence: TGTGCCAGCAGTTTACGGCGGACAGACAACTATGGCTACACCTTC. Its translation is CASSLRRTDNYGYTF.

The chain is built from TRBV19 and TRBJ2-7; D is perhaps TRBD1 (6 bases). Germline V gene data show CDR1 as LNHDA and CDR2 as SQIVND (reference sequence). The V end lost 3 bases, the J end lost 6 bases, and 21 bases lay between the germline ends. CDR3 size: 16 residues. The CDR3 DNA reads TGTGCCAGTAGTATTGGTAGGACAGAGGGATTCGGCGAGCAGTACTTC. Amino acids: CASSIGRTEGFGEQYF.

The chain joins TRBV5-1 to TRBJ1-4; D is undetermined. This CDR3 region has 15 residues. V was clipped by 0 bases and J by 3 bases, with 9 bases between them. Germline-derived CDR1 and CDR2 are SGHRS and YFSETQ. This CDR3 reads CASSLAGVANEKLFF. CDR3 bases: TGCGCCAGCAGCTTGGCCGGGGTGGCTAATGAAAAACTGTTTTTT.

The chain couples TRBV14 to TRBJ2-1; 15 nucleotides align to TRBD2. The CDR3 contains 16 residues. The germline V gene encodes CDR1 SGHDN and CDR2 FVKESK. V was clipped by 3 bases and J by 8 bases; unmatched bases: 5. CDR3 amino acids: CASSQGTSGRIDEQFF. The CDR3 region has the DNA TGTGCCAGCAGCCAGGGGACTAGCGGGAGGATCGATGAGCAGTTCTTC.

The chain recombines TRBV28 with TRBJ2-1; no clear D gene. V lost 6 bases, J lost 3 bases, and 9 bases lay in between. This CDR3 has 13 amino acids. Germline CDR1 and CDR2: MDHEN and SYDVKM. The CDR3: CASSSPGYNEQFF. The DNA of the CDR3 is TGTGCCAGCAGCTCTCCAGGCTACAATGAGCAGTTCTTC.

V is TRBV4-2 and J is TRBJ2-1; D ambiguous. V dropped 0 bases and J dropped 4 bases, with 10 bases sitting between them. CDR3 length: 15 residues. CDR1 and CDR2 (germline): LGHNA, YNFKEQ. DNA of the CDR3: TGTGCCAGCAGCCAAGATCGCGCAGCTTACAATGAGCAGTTCTTC. It is translated as CASSQDRAAYNEQFF.

The genes are TRBV5-1 and TRBJ2-7; TRBD1 matches 8 bases. V lost 4 bases and J lost 2; bases outside the gene matches: 5. The germline V gene encodes CDR1 SGHRS and CDR2 YFSETQ. There are 14 residues in the CDR3. The CDR3 DNA is TGCGCCAGCAGCCCCGGGACAGGTACCTACGAGCAGTACTTC. Protein product: CASSPGTGTYEQYF.

V is TRBV7-8 and J is TRBJ2-7; 9 bases map to TRBD2. The V gene's germline CDR1 is SGHVS and CDR2 FQNEAQ. This CDR3 region has 15 residues. The V and J ends lost 1 base and 3 bases, in that order; junction bases with no gene match: 4. The CDR3 DNA is TGTGCCAGCAGCTTAGTGGCAGCGGGAGGCTACGAGCAGTACTTC. Translated, it gives CASSLVAAGGYEQYF.

The V gene is TRBV12-3 or TRBV12-4, the J gene TRBJ1-1; possibly TRBD1 for D (5 bases). The CDR3 length is 12 residues. Trimming pared 3 bases from V and 12 bases from J, leaving 14 bases between. The CDR3 bases are TGTGCCAGCAGTTTTGGCCCCAGGGTCCCTTTCTTT. This gives the protein CASSFGPRVPFF.